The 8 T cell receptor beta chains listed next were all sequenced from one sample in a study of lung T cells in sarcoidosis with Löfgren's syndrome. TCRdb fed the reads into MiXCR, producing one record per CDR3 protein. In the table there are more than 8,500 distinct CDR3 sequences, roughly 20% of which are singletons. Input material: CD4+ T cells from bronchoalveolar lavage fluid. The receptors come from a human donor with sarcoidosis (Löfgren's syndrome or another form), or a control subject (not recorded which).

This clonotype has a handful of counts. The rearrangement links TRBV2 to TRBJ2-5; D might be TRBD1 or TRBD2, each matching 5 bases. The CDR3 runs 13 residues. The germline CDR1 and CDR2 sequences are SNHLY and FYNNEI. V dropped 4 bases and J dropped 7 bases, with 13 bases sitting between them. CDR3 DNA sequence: TGTGCCAGCAGTGTCGGGGATGGGGGGACCCAGTACTTC. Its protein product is CASSVGDGGTQYF.

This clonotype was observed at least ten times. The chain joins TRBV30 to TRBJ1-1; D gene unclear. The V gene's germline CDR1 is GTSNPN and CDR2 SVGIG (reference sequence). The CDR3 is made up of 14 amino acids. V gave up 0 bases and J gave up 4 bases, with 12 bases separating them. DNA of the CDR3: TGTGCCTGGAGTGTTGTCAGCGGGTTCACTGAAGCTTTCTTT. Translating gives CAWSVVSGFTEAFF.

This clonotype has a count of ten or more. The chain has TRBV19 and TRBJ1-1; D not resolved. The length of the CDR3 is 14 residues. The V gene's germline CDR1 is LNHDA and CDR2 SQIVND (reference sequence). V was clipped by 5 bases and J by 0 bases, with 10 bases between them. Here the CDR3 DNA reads TGTGCCAGTAGTTCTCAAGTCTTGAACACTGAAGCTTTCTTT. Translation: CASSSQVLNTEAFF.

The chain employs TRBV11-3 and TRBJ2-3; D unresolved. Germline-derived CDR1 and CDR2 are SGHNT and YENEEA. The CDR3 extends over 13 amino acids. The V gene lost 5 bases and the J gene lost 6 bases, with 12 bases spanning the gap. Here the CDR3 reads CASSLSLGDTQYF. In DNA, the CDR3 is TGTGCCAGCAGCCTCTCATTAGGGGATACGCAGTATTTT.

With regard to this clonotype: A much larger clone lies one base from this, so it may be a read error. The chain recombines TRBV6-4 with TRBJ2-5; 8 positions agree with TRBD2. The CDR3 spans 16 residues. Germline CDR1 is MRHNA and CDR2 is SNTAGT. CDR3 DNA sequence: TGTGCCAGCAGTAGACTAGCGATAGGAAGGCAAGAGGCCCAGTACTTC. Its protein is CASSRLAIGRQEAQYF.

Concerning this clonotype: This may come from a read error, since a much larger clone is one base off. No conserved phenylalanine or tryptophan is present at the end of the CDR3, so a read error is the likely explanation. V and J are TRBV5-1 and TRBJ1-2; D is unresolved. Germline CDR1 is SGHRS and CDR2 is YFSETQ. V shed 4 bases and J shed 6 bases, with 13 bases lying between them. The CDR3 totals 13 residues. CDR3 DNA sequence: TGCGCCAGCAGCCAGAGGGCGGGTAATGGCTACACCTCC. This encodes CASSQRAGNGYTS.

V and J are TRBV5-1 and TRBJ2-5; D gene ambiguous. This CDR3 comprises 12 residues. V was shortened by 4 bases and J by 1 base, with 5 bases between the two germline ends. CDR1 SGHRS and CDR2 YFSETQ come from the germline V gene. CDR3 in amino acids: CASSPTQETQYF. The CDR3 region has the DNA TGCGCCAGCAGCCCAACCCAAGAGACCCAGTACTTC.

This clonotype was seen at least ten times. The CDR3 protein is CASGDRGNEQFF. CDR3 DNA: TGTGCCAGCGGAGACAGGGGGAATGAGCAGTTCTTC. The chain carries TRBV6-1 and TRBJ2-1, with 9 bases matching TRBD1. Germline-derived CDR1 and CDR2 are MNHNS and SASEGT. V shed 8 bases and J 7 bases; nucleotides not matched to a gene: 3. This CDR3 spans 12 amino acids.